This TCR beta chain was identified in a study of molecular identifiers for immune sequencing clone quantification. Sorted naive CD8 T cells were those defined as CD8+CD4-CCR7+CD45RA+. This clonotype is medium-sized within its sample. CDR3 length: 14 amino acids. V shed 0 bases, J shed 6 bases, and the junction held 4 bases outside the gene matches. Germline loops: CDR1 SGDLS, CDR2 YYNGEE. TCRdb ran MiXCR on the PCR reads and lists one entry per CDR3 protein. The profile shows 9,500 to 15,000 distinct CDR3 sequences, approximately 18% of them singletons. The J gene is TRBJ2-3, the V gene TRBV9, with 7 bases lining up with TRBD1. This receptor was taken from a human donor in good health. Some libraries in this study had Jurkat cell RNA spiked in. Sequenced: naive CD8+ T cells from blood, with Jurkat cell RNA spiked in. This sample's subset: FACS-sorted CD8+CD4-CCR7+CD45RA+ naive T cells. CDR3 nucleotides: TGTGCCAGCAGCGTAGTAGGGGGCCTGGATACGCAGTATTTT. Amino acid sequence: CASSVVGGLDTQYF.